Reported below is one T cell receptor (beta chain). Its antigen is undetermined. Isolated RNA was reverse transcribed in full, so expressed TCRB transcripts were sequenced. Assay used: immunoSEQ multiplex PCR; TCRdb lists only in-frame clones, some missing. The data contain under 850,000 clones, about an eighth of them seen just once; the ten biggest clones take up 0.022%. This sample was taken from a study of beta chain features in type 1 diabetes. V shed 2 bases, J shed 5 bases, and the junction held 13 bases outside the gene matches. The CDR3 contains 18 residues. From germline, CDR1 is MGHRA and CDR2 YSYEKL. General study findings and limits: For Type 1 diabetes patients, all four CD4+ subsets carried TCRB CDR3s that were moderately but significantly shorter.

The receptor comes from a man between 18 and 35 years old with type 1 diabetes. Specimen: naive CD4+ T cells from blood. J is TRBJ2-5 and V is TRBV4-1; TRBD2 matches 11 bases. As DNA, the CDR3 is TGCGCCAGCAGCCAAACTCGGGGTAGCGGGGGGGCCAAGGAGACCCAGTACTTC. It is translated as CASSQTRGSGGAKETQYF.